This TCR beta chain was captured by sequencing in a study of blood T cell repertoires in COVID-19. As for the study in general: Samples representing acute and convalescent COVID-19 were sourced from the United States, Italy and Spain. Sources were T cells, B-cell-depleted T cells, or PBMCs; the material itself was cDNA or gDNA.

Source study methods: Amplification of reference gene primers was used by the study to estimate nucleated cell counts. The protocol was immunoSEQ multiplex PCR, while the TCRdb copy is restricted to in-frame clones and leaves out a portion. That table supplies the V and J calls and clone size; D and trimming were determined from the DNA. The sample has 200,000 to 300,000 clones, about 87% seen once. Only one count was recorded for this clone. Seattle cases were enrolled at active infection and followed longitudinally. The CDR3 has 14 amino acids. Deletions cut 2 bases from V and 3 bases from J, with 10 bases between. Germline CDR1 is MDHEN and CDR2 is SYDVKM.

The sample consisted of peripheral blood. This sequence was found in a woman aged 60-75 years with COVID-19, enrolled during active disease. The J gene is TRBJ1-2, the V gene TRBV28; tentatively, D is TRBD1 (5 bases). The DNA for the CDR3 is TGTGCCAGCAGTTTAGGGGCGAGCGACTATGGCTACACCTTC. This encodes CASSLGASDYGYTF.